Listed below are T cell receptor beta chains from one sample, sequenced in a study of response to subunit inactivated influenza vaccine. TCRdb reprocessed the RT-PCR reads with MiXCR, giving one entry per CDR3 protein. The data hold about half a million distinct CDR3 sequences, with over 9.5% observed a single time. The starting material was PBMCs from blood, obtained roughly 47 days after vaccination. These receptors were obtained from a man aged 45 to 65 who received an inactivated influenza vaccine. Both conserved end residues are part of each CDR3. D genes are given only for firm matches.

D	V	J	CDR3
-	TRBV10-3	TRBJ2-3	CAISERKVFLTDTQYF
-	TRBV5-4	TRBJ2-3	CASSLAERRGTDTQYF
TRBD1	TRBV4-3	TRBJ2-3	CASSPGQRSTDTQYF
-	TRBV6-5	TRBJ1-2	CASTGSGGYTF
-	TRBV27	TRBJ2-1	CASKGDEQFF
-	TRBV12-3/TRBV12-4	TRBJ2-1	CASSPRRGNEQFF
TRBD2	TRBV6-2/TRBV6-3	TRBJ2-2	CASRMTSRKIPGELFF
-	TRBV20-1	TRBJ1-1	CSAPAYSEAFF
TRBD1	TRBV6-5	TRBJ1-2	CASSSPRDRLGGYTF
-	TRBV11-2	TRBJ2-5	CASNLAGTQYF
TRBD2	TRBV7-2	TRBJ2-1	CASSSGPSGGANNEQFF
-	TRBV6-1	TRBJ2-4	CASRASTAKNIQYF
TRBD1	TRBV20-1	TRBJ1-1	CSAEGQGNTEAFF
-	TRBV24-1	TRBJ1-1	CATSAGADTEAFF
-	TRBV20-1	TRBJ1-5	CSAHLGGGNQPQHF
TRBD2	TRBV10-3	TRBJ2-1	CAISDKAGGHNEQFF
-	TRBV6-2/TRBV6-3	TRBJ2-7	CASRGAPQSYEQYF